The 22 T cell receptor beta chains listed next were all sequenced from one sample in a study of T cell repertoires in ileal Crohn's disease. Repertoires were generated with immunoSEQ multiplex PCR, while TCRdb's copy carries only in-frame clones and drops some. The table includes thousands of clones, around 83% detected once. The sample consisted of ileal tissue. Receptor source: an adult with Crohn's disease.

This sequence joins TRBV7-8 and TRBJ1-1; D possibly corresponds to TRBD1 (5 bases). Germline loops: CDR1 SGHVS, CDR2 FQNEAQ. V lost 6 bases and J lost 3, with 14 bases in between. There are 14 residues in the CDR3. This chain's CDR3 is CASSTTEGYTEAFF. The DNA of the CDR3 is TGTGCCAGCAGTACTACTGAGGGGTACACTGAAGCTTTCTTT.

The chain recombines TRBV28 with TRBJ2-5; D assignment may be TRBD1 or TRBD2 (5 bases each). This CDR3 comprises 15 residues. The germline CDR1 and CDR2 sequences are MDHEN and SYDVKM. V was cut by 3 bases and J by 5 bases, with 16 bases left in between. For the CDR3, the DNA is TGTGCCAGCAGTTTTGGGGGTTATAACGGGGAGACCCAGTACTTC. As protein: CASSFGGYNGETQYF.

The CDR3 nucleotides are TGTGCCAGCAGTTTGACCGGGACAGGGAACCATGAGCAGTTCTTC. This translates into CASSLTGTGNHEQFF. The V and J genes are TRBV27 and TRBJ2-1, with TRBD1 identical over 9 bases. Germline loops: CDR1 MNHEY, CDR2 SMNVEV (reference sequence). The V and J ends lost 3 bases and 8 bases, in that order; junction bases with no gene match: 8. CDR3 size: 15 residues.

The J gene is TRBJ1-6, the V gene TRBV30; possible D gene TRBD1, 5 bases. CDR1 is GTSNPN, CDR2 SVGIG, per germline (reference sequence). This CDR3 has 12 residues. Trimming shortened V by 0 bases and J by 17 bases, and 14 bases separated the two germline ends. Written as DNA, the CDR3 is TGTGCCTGGAGTGTTGGGGGACCGAGCGTCCACTTT. This gives the protein CAWSVGGPSVHF.

This clone is judged large (0.1 to 1%). V usage is TRBV7-9 and J usage is TRBJ2-7, with D perhaps being TRBD1 or TRBD2 (5 bases each). The CDR3 extends over 13 amino acids. Trimming stripped 5 bases from V and 3 bases from J, with 11 bases between. The germline CDR1 and CDR2 sequences are SEHNR and FQNEAQ (reference sequence). For the CDR3, the DNA is TGTGCCAGCAGCACTCAGGGAGACTACGAGCAGTACTTC. Translated: CASSTQGDYEQYF.

This rearrangement joins TRBV11-2 to TRBJ2-2; no firm D call. Germline values: CDR1 SGHAT, CDR2 FQNNGV. There are 15 residues in the CDR3. The V and J ends lost 1 base and 1 base respectively, with 7 bases between them. The CDR3 loop is CASSLGSWNTGELFF. Here the CDR3 DNA reads TGTGCCAGCAGCTTAGGGAGTTGGAACACCGGGGAGCTGTTTTTT.

The chain combines TRBV19 with TRBJ2-2; no reliable D call. This CDR3 is built from 13 residues. Germline CDR1 and CDR2: LNHDA and SQIVND (reference sequence). The V and J ends lost 3 bases and 7 bases respectively, with 9 bases between them. The CDR3 DNA is TGTGCCAGTAGTATCTTTGGCGGCGGGGAGCTGTTTTTT. The encoded protein is CASSIFGGGELFF.

The CDR3 loop reads CASSRSSTGYSDTQYF. The DNA for the CDR3 is TGCGCCAGCAGCCGGTCGTCTACAGGGTATTCAGATACGCAGTATTTT. V and J are TRBV4-3 and TRBJ2-3; D is possibly TRBD1 (6 bases). The CDR3 runs to 16 residues. The germline CDR1 and CDR2 sequences are LGHNA and YSLEER. V was trimmed by 4 bases and J by 4 bases, leaving 18 bases between them.

This sequence joins TRBV29-1 and TRBJ1-1, with 7 bases identical to TRBD1. The germline V gene has CDR1 SQVTM and CDR2 ANQGSEA. CDR3 length: 13 residues. V lost 7 bases to trimming and J lost 7 bases; unmatched junction nucleotides: 12. CDR3 sequence reads: CSDLGQLGGEAFF. Here the CDR3 DNA reads TGCAGCGACTTGGGACAGTTGGGGGGTGAAGCTTTCTTT.

This sequence joins TRBV28 and TRBJ2-1; D remains ambiguous. V lost 5 bases and J lost 6, with 11 bases in between. The CDR3 totals 13 residues. From germline, CDR1 is MDHEN and CDR2 SYDVKM. CDR3 residues: CASSHLSGNEQFF. The CDR3 DNA sequence: TGTGCCAGCAGTCACTTATCAGGCAATGAGCAGTTCTTC.

In DNA, the CDR3 is TGCGCCAGCAGCCGGGGGACAGGGGCGAGTGGGGCCAACGTCCTGACTTTC. This codes for CASSRGTGASGANVLTF. This rearrangement joins TRBV4-1 to TRBJ2-6, with TRBD1 matching 10 bases. There are 17 residues in the CDR3. Germline assignment: CDR1 MGHRA and CDR2 YSYEKL. The V gene end was trimmed by 4 bases and the J gene end by 3 bases; junction bases not matched to a gene: 6.

The chain recombines TRBV7-9 with TRBJ1-4; D remains unclear. Germline values: CDR1 SEHNR, CDR2 FQNEAQ (reference sequence). The V and J ends lost 3 bases and 8 bases respectively, with 13 bases between them. The CDR3 is 14 amino acids. In DNA, the CDR3 is TGTGCCAGCAGCTTTTTCTCTTCCGGGGAAAAACTGTTTTTT. It translates to CASSFFSSGEKLFF.

V gene TRBV28 combines with J gene TRBJ1-2; TRBD1 is a possible D gene (6 bases). CDR1 is MDHEN and CDR2 is SYDVKM in the germline V gene. This CDR3 comprises 15 residues. V dropped 5 bases and J dropped 4 bases, with 17 bases sitting between them. DNA for the CDR3: TGTGCCAGCAGTCCTTTGCGGGGGCAAAGCTATGGCTACACCTTC. Translation gives CASSPLRGQSYGYTF.

The V and J genes are TRBV28 and TRBJ2-1; the D gene is possibly TRBD1 (5 bases). Trimming shortened V by 2 bases and J by 3 bases, and 8 bases separated the two germline ends. The CDR3 has 14 residues. The V gene's germline CDR1 is MDHEN and CDR2 SYDVKM. Here the CDR3 reads CASSLDQGYNEQFF. DNA of the CDR3: TGTGCCAGCAGTTTAGATCAGGGCTACAATGAGCAGTTCTTC.

The rearrangement joins TRBV5-1 to TRBJ2-2, with TRBD2 matching 15 bases. Germline-derived CDR1 and CDR2 are SGHRS and YFSETQ. V lost 3 bases to trimming and J lost 5 bases; unmatched junction nucleotides: 2. The CDR3 loop spans 16 amino acids. For the CDR3, the DNA is TGCGCCAGCAGCTGGACTAGCGGGAGGGGGACCGGGGAGCTGTTTTTT. This gives the protein CASSWTSGRGTGELFF.

The chain carries TRBV4-2 and TRBJ1-2; D uncertain. The CDR3 covers 15 residues. CDR1 is LGHNA and CDR2 is YNFKEQ in the germline V gene. Trimming shortened V by 4 bases and J by 5 bases, and 17 bases separated the two germline ends. Here the CDR3 DNA reads TGTGCCAGCAGCCCCGATTTGGGAGACACATATGGCTACACCTTC. Protein product: CASSPDLGDTYGYTF.

This clone has more than one count but fewer than ten. This sequence joins TRBV6-1 and TRBJ2-7; D call uncertain. V was cut by 8 bases and J by 0 bases, with 8 bases left in between. The CDR3 loop spans 12 amino acids. CDR1 MNHNS and CDR2 SASEGT come from the germline V gene. As DNA, the CDR3 is TGTGCCAGCGAACCAAGCTCCTACGAGCAGTACTTC. This gives the protein CASEPSSYEQYF.

This sequence joins TRBV10-3 and TRBJ2-7; D is possibly TRBD2 (5 bases). The germline CDR1 and CDR2 sequences are ENHRY and SYGVKD. With 4 bases removed from V and 5 bases from J, the gap between germline ends came to 15 bases. The CDR3 is made up of 14 amino acids. The CDR3 sequence: CAISVSRGKDEQYF. The CDR3 coding sequence is TGTGCCATCAGTGTTTCCCGGGGTAAAGACGAGCAGTACTTC.

V usage is TRBV5-4 and J usage is TRBJ2-2, with D uncertain. Germline assignment: CDR1 SGHNT and CDR2 YYREEE (reference sequence). Between the trimmed V and J ends, which lost 4 bases and 4 bases, there was a span of 8 bases. The CDR3 has 13 residues. The CDR3 protein is CASSRSVTGELFF. As DNA, the CDR3 is TGTGCCAGCAGCCGGTCGGTCACCGGGGAGCTGTTTTTT.

The rearrangement links TRBV5-1 to TRBJ1-1; D remains unclear. Trimming took off 0 bases at V and 5 bases at J, with 11 bases between the two ends. CDR1 and CDR2 from the germline V gene are SGHRS and YFSETQ. The CDR3 runs 14 residues. The CDR3 DNA sequence: TGCGCCAGCAGCTTGGCGCGACAAGGGACTGAAGCTTTCTTT. This translates into CASSLARQGTEAFF.

J is TRBJ1-1 and V is TRBV6-1; 11 positions agree with TRBD1. V lost 6 bases and J lost 8; bases outside the gene matches: 8. The CDR3 extends over 14 amino acids. In germline, CDR1 is MNHNS, CDR2 SASEGT. Here the CDR3 reads CASRKGQGAGEAFF. DNA of the CDR3: TGTGCCAGCAGGAAAGGACAGGGGGCGGGAGAAGCTTTCTTT.

This chain joins TRBV5-5 and TRBJ1-4; D is perhaps TRBD1 (5 bases). CDR1 and CDR2 from the germline V gene are SGHKS and YYEKEE (reference sequence). The CDR3 has 13 amino acids. The V gene lost 4 bases and the J gene lost 8 bases, with 12 bases spanning the gap. The CDR3 sequence is CASSLPQAEKLFF. The CDR3 coding sequence is TGTGCCAGCAGCCTACCACAGGCCGAAAAACTGTTTTTT.